This T cell receptor (beta chain) appears in the sequencing data of a study of shared clonotypes between healthy human individuals. Overall study findings and caveats: Rarefaction showed sorted-subset sequencing was incomplete despite large depth. Few donors restricted represented genetic and exposure-history diversity.

A note on this clone: The antigen is unknown.

CD4+ cells underwent separation, giving CD45RA+ naive and CD45RA-negative memory subsets. J was trimmed by 7 bases and V by 0 bases; bases with no gene match: 8. The CDR3 consists of 16 residues. The germline V gene encodes CDR1 SGHNT and CDR2 YYREEE (reference sequence). Generated by immunoSEQ multiplex PCR, the TCRdb table keeps only in-frame clones and is missing some. Of millions of clones in the sample, 85% to 95% were seen once. The genes are TRBV5-4 and TRBJ2-7; TRBD1 matches 12 bases. The TCR sequence derives from a young man in good health. Sequenced input: naive CD4+ T cells sorted from blood. Subset in this sample: CD45RA+ positively selected. CDR3 sequence reads: CASSLAPGQGASEQYF. CDR3 coding DNA: TGTGCCAGCAGCTTGGCGCCGGGACAGGGGGCGAGTGAGCAGTACTTC. Full variable domain (rest looked up from reference TRBV5-4 and TRBJ2-7): ETGVTQSPTHLIKTRGQQVTLRCSSQSGHNTVSWYQQALGQGPQFIFQYYREEENGRGNFPPRFSGLQFPNYSSELNVNALELDDSALYLCASSLAPGQGASEQYFGPGTRLTVT.